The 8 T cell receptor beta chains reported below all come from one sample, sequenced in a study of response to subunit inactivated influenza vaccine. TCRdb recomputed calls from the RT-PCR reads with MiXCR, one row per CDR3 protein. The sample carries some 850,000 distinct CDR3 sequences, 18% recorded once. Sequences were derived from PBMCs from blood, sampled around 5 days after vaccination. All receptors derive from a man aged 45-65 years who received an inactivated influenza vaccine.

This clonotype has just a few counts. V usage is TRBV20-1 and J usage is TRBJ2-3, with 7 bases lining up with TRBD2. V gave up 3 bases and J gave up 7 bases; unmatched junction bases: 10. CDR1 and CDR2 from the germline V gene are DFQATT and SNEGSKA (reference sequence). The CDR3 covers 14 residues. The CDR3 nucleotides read TGCAGTGCTAGTAGAGGCGGGAGTCGGAATACGCAGTATTTT. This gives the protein CSASRGGSRNTQYF.

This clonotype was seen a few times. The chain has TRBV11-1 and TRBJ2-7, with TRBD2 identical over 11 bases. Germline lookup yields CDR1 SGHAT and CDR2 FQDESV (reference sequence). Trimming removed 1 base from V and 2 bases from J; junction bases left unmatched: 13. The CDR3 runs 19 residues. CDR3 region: CASSLVPGLAVSGTYEQYF. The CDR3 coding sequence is TGTGCCAGCAGCTTAGTTCCGGGACTAGCGGTATCCGGAACCTACGAGCAGTACTTC.

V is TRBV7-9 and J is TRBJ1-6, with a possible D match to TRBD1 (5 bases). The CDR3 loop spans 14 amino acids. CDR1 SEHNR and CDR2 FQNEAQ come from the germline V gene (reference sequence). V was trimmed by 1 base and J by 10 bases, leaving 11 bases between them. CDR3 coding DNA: TGTGCCAGCAGCTTAGGAGGGGATCGGTCACCCCTCCACTTT. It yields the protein CASSLGGDRSPLHF.

The CDR3 DNA sequence: TGCGCCAGCAGCTCAATTTTAGCCCGCGCAGAGACCCAGTACTTC. This translates into CASSSILARAETQYF. The V gene is TRBV5-1, the J gene TRBJ2-5; D is undetermined. The CDR3 is 15 amino acids. Between the trimmed V and J ends, which lost 3 bases and 4 bases, there was a span of 16 bases. Germline-derived CDR1 and CDR2 are SGHRS and YFSETQ.

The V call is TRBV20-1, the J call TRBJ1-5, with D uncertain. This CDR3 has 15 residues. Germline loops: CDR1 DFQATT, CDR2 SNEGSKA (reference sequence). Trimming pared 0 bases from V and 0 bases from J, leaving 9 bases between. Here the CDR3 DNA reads TGCAGTGCTAGAGAGGCGGGGAATAGCAATCAGCCCCAGCATTTT. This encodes CSAREAGNSNQPQHF.

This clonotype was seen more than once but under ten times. DNA for the CDR3: TGTGCCAGCAGCTTAGTACATCATAGCAATCAGCCCCAGCATTTT. This sequence encodes CASSLVHHSNQPQHF. This chain links TRBV7-2 with TRBJ1-5; D gene ambiguous. The CDR3 totals 15 residues. The germline CDR1 and CDR2 sequences are SGHTA and FQGNSA. V lost 1 base to trimming and J lost 0 bases, with 7 bases between them.

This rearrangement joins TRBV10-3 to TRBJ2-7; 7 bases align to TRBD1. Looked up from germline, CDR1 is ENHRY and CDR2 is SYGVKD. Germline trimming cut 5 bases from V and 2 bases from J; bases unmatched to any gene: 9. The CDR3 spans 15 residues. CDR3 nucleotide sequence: TGTGCCATCAGTATGAGTCGGGACAGCGCCTACGAGCAGTACTTC. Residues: CAISMSRDSAYEQYF.

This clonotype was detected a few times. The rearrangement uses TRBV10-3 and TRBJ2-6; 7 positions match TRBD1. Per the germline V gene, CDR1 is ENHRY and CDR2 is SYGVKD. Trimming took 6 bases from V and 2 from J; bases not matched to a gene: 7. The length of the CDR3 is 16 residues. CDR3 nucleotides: TGTGCCATCAGCCCCCCGACAGGGACTGGGGCCAACGTCCTGACTTTC. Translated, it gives CAISPPTGTGANVLTF.